These T cell receptor beta chains were read from a single sample in a study of CD8 T cells in Susac syndrome. TCRdb reprocessed the immunoSEQ multiplex PCR reads via MiXCR and lists one record per CDR3 protein. This sample yields about 190,000 distinct CDR3 sequences, of which more than 90% are seen a single time; 0.098% belongs to the top ten. Sequencing was carried out using CD4+ T cells from PBMCs. The source of these receptors is a human donor with Susac syndrome. Each CDR3 is given with its conserved first and last residue. The order of the fields is J gene, D gene, clone size, V gene, CDR3 DNA, CDR3 protein. A D gene is named only where the DNA matches it firmly. Part of the rows lack a size; the others show once, few, many or a class for expanded clones.

J: TRBJ1-2; D: .; size: .; V: TRBV28; DNA: TGTGCCAGCAGTTTAGGTTATACAAACTATGGCTACACCTTC; CDR3: CASSLGYTNYGYTF
J: TRBJ2-5; D: .; size: .; V: TRBV6-5; DNA: TGTGCCAGCAGTCCTAAGACCCCCCGTACAGAGACCCAGTACTTC; CDR3: CASSPKTPRTETQYF
J: TRBJ2-6; D: TRBD1; size: .; V: TRBV6-1; DNA: TGTGCCAGCAGTATATTACAGGGGGCGAGGGGGGCCAACGTCCTGACTTTC; CDR3: CASSILQGARGANVLTF
J: TRBJ2-3; D: .; size: .; V: TRBV11-2; DNA: TGTGCCAGCAGCTCTTCTAGCGAGTGGGCCACAGATACGCAGTATTTT; CDR3: CASSSSSEWATDTQYF
J: TRBJ2-7; D: TRBD2; size: .; V: TRBV20-1; DNA: TGCAGTGCCGGTCTAGCGGGGGGGATCTACGAGCAGTACTTC; CDR3: CSAGLAGGIYEQYF
J: TRBJ2-1; D: TRBD1; size: .; V: TRBV29-1; DNA: TGCAGCGTTGGACAGGGATCTGGCAATGAGCAGTTCTTC; CDR3: CSVGQGSGNEQFF
J: TRBJ2-2; D: TRBD1; size: .; V: TRBV29-1; DNA: TGCAGCGTCAACCTGCCGGGACAGGGAAGCTCCGGGGAGCTGTTTTTT; CDR3: CSVNLPGQGSSGELFF
J: TRBJ2-5; D: .; size: .; V: TRBV18; DNA: TGTGCCAGCTCACCGGGAGAGGAGACCCAGTACTTC; CDR3: CASSPGEETQYF
J: TRBJ2-1; D: .; size: .; V: TRBV30; DNA: TGTGCCTGGAGTGTAGAATGGGTGAATGAGCAGTTCTTC; CDR3: CAWSVEWVNEQFF
J: TRBJ2-6; D: .; size: .; V: TRBV6-5; DNA: TGTGCCAGCAGTTACGGGCAGACTGGGGCCAACGTCCTGACTTTC; CDR3: CASSYGQTGANVLTF
J: TRBJ1-2; D: TRBD1; size: .; V: TRBV5-1; DNA: TGCGCCAGCAGCTTCCGGGACAGGGAGTATGGCTACACCTTC; CDR3: CASSFRDREYGYTF
J: TRBJ1-2; D: .; size: .; V: TRBV5-1; DNA: TGCGCCAGCAGCTTGGGAGAGGGGAGAAGCTATGGCTACACCTTC; CDR3: CASSLGEGRSYGYTF
J: TRBJ1-2; D: .; size: .; V: TRBV20-1; DNA: TGCAGTGCTAGCTTTTCCGGTGGCTACACCTTC; CDR3: CSASFSGGYTF
J: TRBJ2-2; D: .; size: .; V: TRBV11-2; DNA: TGTGCCAGCAGCTTAAGGGGAGGTTCGACCGGGGAGCTGTTTTTT; CDR3: CASSLRGGSTGELFF
J: TRBJ1-5; D: .; size: .; V: TRBV7-9; DNA: TGTGCCAGCAGCCCGAGTGGGGCAAGCAATCAGCCCCAGCATTTT; CDR3: CASSPSGASNQPQHF
J: TRBJ1-3; D: .; size: .; V: TRBV30; DNA: TGTGCCTGGAGTGTTAGCCAGCCTGGAAACACCATATATTTT; CDR3: CAWSVSQPGNTIYF
J: TRBJ2-1; D: .; size: .; V: TRBV20-1; DNA: TGCAGTGCTAGAAGGGGGGCCTCCTACAATGAGCAGTTCTTC; CDR3: CSARRGASYNEQFF
J: TRBJ1-1; D: .; size: .; V: TRBV12-5; DNA: TGTGCTAGTGGTTTGGCGCGGAGTGAAGCTTTCTTT; CDR3: CASGLARSEAFF
J: TRBJ1-5; D: .; size: .; V: TRBV5-4; DNA: TGTGCCATCAGTCGTTCCGGGGCCAATCAGCCCCAGCATTTT; CDR3: CAISRSGANQPQHF
J: TRBJ2-7; D: .; size: .; V: TRBV7-2; DNA: TGTGCCAGCAGCTCCCGGACTACCCTCGAGCAGTACTTC; CDR3: CASSSRTTLEQYF
J: TRBJ2-2; D: .; size: .; V: TRBV7-2; DNA: TGTGCCAGCACCCCCAGCCGGTCGAACACCGGGGAGCTGTTTTTT; CDR3: CASTPSRSNTGELFF
J: TRBJ1-6; D: .; size: .; V: TRBV7-8; DNA: TGTGCCAGCAGCTTATTGGGCAGCTCGTTTACCATCTCTCCCCTCCACTTT; CDR3: CASSLLGSSFTISPLHF
J: TRBJ1-5; D: .; size: .; V: TRBV20-1; DNA: TGCAGTGCTAGACTCGTCGCAGGCCATCAGCCCCAGCATTTT; CDR3: CSARLVAGHQPQHF
J: TRBJ2-7; D: .; size: once; V: TRBV9; DNA: TGTGCCAGCAGCGTAGGAACAGGGTTGGCGTACGAGCAGTACTTC; CDR3: CASSVGTGLAYEQYF
J: TRBJ1-6; D: .; size: .; V: TRBV7-3; DNA: TGTGCCAGCAGCTTAGGACCCAATTCACCCCTCCACTTT; CDR3: CASSLGPNSPLHF
J: TRBJ1-2; D: .; size: .; V: TRBV15; DNA: TGTGCCACCAGCAGAGAGGCATTGGGAGATGGCTACACCTTC; CDR3: CATSREALGDGYTF
J: TRBJ2-3; D: TRBD1; size: .; V: TRBV20-1; DNA: TGCAGTGCCCCGAACGACAGGGGAAGCACAGATACGCAGTATTTT; CDR3: CSAPNDRGSTDTQYF
J: TRBJ1-1; D: .; size: .; V: TRBV13; DNA: TGTGCCAGCAGCCCCCGGGGAGGGCCGGCTTTCTTT; CDR3: CASSPRGGPAFF
J: TRBJ1-1; D: .; size: .; V: TRBV12-3/TRBV12-4; DNA: TGTGCCAGCAAGGACACTGAAGCTTTCTTT; CDR3: CASKDTEAFF
J: TRBJ1-2; D: TRBD1; size: .; V: TRBV30; DNA: TGTGCCTGGAGTCCAGGACAGGGGAAAAACTATGGCTACACCTTC; CDR3: CAWSPGQGKNYGYTF
J: TRBJ1-1; D: .; size: .; V: TRBV7-2; DNA: TGTGCCAGCAGCTTAGTTAACAGGGCCGGTCCTTTT; CDR3: CASSLVNRAGPF
J: TRBJ2-1; D: TRBD2; size: .; V: TRBV30; DNA: TGTGCCTGCTTTCCTAGCGGGGGGCGGAATGAGCAGTTCTTC; CDR3: CACFPSGGRNEQFF
J: TRBJ2-3; D: TRBD2; size: .; V: TRBV5-1; DNA: TGCGCCAGCAGCTTACCGACTAGCGAATTGGGAGATACGCAGTATTTT; CDR3: CASSLPTSELGDTQYF
J: TRBJ1-1; D: TRBD1; size: .; V: TRBV7-2; DNA: TGTGCCAGCAGCGTGGGGACAGCCACTGAAGCTTTCTTT; CDR3: CASSVGTATEAFF
J: TRBJ2-3; D: TRBD1; size: .; V: TRBV30; DNA: TGTGCCTGGAGCGAGATGGGACAGGGCACAGATACGCAGTATTTT; CDR3: CAWSEMGQGTDTQYF
J: TRBJ2-7; D: .; size: .; V: TRBV18; DNA: TGTGCCAGCTCAAACGAGCAGGGACGGACTATGTACGAGCAGTACTTC; CDR3: CASSNEQGRTMYEQYF
J: TRBJ2-5; D: .; size: .; V: TRBV12-5; DNA: TGTGCTAGTGCCCTCGGACTATCCGACCAAGAGACCCAGTACTTC; CDR3: CASALGLSDQETQYF
J: TRBJ1-2; D: .; size: .; V: TRBV12-3/TRBV12-4; DNA: TGTGCCAGCAGTCGACACGACTCTATAGGCGGCTACACCTTC; CDR3: CASSRHDSIGGYTF
J: TRBJ2-2; D: .; size: .; V: TRBV5-1; DNA: TGCGCCAGCAGCTTGTTTATTGGTAACACCGGGGAGCTGTTTTTT; CDR3: CASSLFIGNTGELFF
J: TRBJ2-2; D: TRBD2; size: .; V: TRBV29-1; DNA: TGCAGCGTTGGGGTAGCGGGGTACACCGGGGAGCTGTTTTTT; CDR3: CSVGVAGYTGELFF
J: TRBJ2-3; D: TRBD1; size: once; V: TRBV7-9; DNA: TGTGCCAGCAGGTCTACAGGGGACACGCAGTATTTT; CDR3: CASRSTGDTQYF
J: TRBJ2-3; D: .; size: .; V: TRBV5-4; DNA: TGTGCCAGCAGCCGGGACCAGAGCACAGATACGCAGTATTTT; CDR3: CASSRDQSTDTQYF
J: TRBJ2-5; D: .; size: .; V: TRBV19; DNA: TGTGCCAGTAGTCGCAGCCCTCGAGAGACCCAGTACTTC; CDR3: CASSRSPRETQYF
J: TRBJ2-5; D: .; size: .; V: TRBV10-3; DNA: TGTGCCATCAGTGAGTCGTCAGAACAAGAGACCCAGTACTTC; CDR3: CAISESSEQETQYF
J: TRBJ2-5; D: TRBD2; size: .; V: TRBV7-7; DNA: TGTGCCAGCAGCTTAGGGCTAGCGGGTGGAGAGACCCAGTACTTC; CDR3: CASSLGLAGGETQYF
J: TRBJ1-1; D: .; size: .; V: TRBV7-3; DNA: TGTGCCAGCAGCTCTGCTGGGAGGAACACTGAAGCTTTCTTT; CDR3: CASSSAGRNTEAFF
J: TRBJ2-5; D: .; size: .; V: TRBV7-2; DNA: TGTGCCAGCAGCTTAGGGGTCATCTTCGAGACCCAGTACTTC; CDR3: CASSLGVIFETQYF
J: TRBJ1-2; D: .; size: .; V: TRBV30; DNA: TGTGCCTTTAAACAGGAAAACCGCTACTATGGCTACACCTTC; CDR3: CAFKQENRYYGYTF
J: TRBJ2-1; D: .; size: .; V: TRBV20-1; DNA: TGCAGTGCTAGCGGGGCAACCTACAATGAGCAGTTCTTC; CDR3: CSASGATYNEQFF
J: TRBJ2-2; D: .; size: .; V: TRBV30; DNA: TGTGCCTGGAGTATCCGAAACACCGGGGAGCTGTTTTTT; CDR3: CAWSIRNTGELFF
J: TRBJ2-1; D: .; size: .; V: TRBV5-1; DNA: TGCGCCAGTAGACAGAATCTCCTCGACAATGAGCAGTTCTTC; CDR3: CASRQNLLDNEQFF
J: TRBJ2-3; D: .; size: once; V: TRBV24-1; DNA: TGTGCCACCAGGCATACTAGGCCTAGCACAGATACGCAGTATTTT; CDR3: CATRHTRPSTDTQYF
J: TRBJ2-7; D: .; size: .; V: TRBV5-1; DNA: TGCGCCAGCAGCTTGGTGACCTACTACGAGCAGTACTTC; CDR3: CASSLVTYYEQYF
J: TRBJ2-5; D: TRBD2; size: .; V: TRBV5-4; DNA: TGTGCCAGCAGCTTCGGGACTAGCGGGGGGGCCGGGGAGACCCAGTACTTC; CDR3: CASSFGTSGGAGETQYF
J: TRBJ1-1; D: .; size: .; V: TRBV6-2/TRBV6-3; DNA: TGTGCCAGCAGTTACTTTGCGGGTGAAGCTTTCTTT; CDR3: CASSYFAGEAFF
J: TRBJ1-1; D: .; size: .; V: TRBV5-1; DNA: TGCGCCAGCAGCGTGACAGGTACTGAAGCTTTCTTT; CDR3: CASSVTGTEAFF
J: TRBJ2-3; D: TRBD2; size: .; V: TRBV5-1; DNA: TGCGCCAGCAGCTTAGCCGGGACTAGGACAGATACGCAGTATTTT; CDR3: CASSLAGTRTDTQYF
J: TRBJ2-4; D: .; size: .; V: TRBV20-1; DNA: TGCAGTGCTCCCAGGGTCGAAAACATTCAGTACTTC; CDR3: CSAPRVENIQYF
J: TRBJ2-2; D: TRBD2; size: once; V: TRBV7-6; DNA: TGTGCCAGCAGCCAAGGGCTAGCGGGACGCACCGGGGAGCTGTTTTTT; CDR3: CASSQGLAGRTGELFF
J: TRBJ1-5; D: .; size: .; V: TRBV29-1; DNA: TGCAGCGTTGCCTCAGGGGTAGATCAGCCCCAGCATTTT; CDR3: CSVASGVDQPQHF